The 19 T cell receptor beta chains given below trace back to one sample, sequenced in a study of cytomegalovirus exposure and HLA in healthy donors. Researchers ran the PCR with 60 Vbeta and 13 Jbeta primers. Generated by immunoSEQ multiplex PCR, the TCRdb table keeps only in-frame clones and is missing some. The data show 150,000 or so clones, around 80% seen once. Sample: PBMCs. These receptors were collected from a woman aged 18-35 years in good health and CMV-seronegative.

To note about this clone: The limits of the CDR3 on the DNA are not certain, so only TCRdb's listed CDR3 is given. The V gene is TRBV25-1, the J gene TRBJ2-7; no DNA check was done on the table's D call, TRBD1. Germline CDR1 is MGHDK and CDR2 is SYGVNS. A total of 14 residues make up the CDR3, ends included. The CDR3 is CASSTSGQAYEQYF.

The rearrangement links TRBV14 to TRBJ1-1; D uncertain. The CDR3 spans 13 residues. V lost 1 base and J lost 2, with 5 bases in between. Germline loops: CDR1 SGHDN, CDR2 FVKESK. DNA for the CDR3: TGTGCCAGCAGCCAAGGGCACAACACTGAAGCTTTCTTT. Protein product: CASSQGHNTEAFF.

The chain uses TRBV5-1 and TRBJ2-5; 9 bases align to TRBD1. The CDR3 has 14 amino acids. Germline values: CDR1 SGHRS, CDR2 YFSETQ. With V trimmed by 0 bases and J by 7 bases, 4 bases remained unmatched. The CDR3 here is CASSLDRGLGTQYF. The CDR3 region has the DNA TGCGCCAGCAGCTTGGACAGGGGGCTCGGGACCCAGTACTTC.

The gene calls are TRBV27 and TRBJ2-7; a weak D match, TRBD2 (6 bases). The germline gives CDR1 MNHEY, CDR2 SMNVEV (reference sequence). V dropped 6 bases and J dropped 2 bases, with 8 bases sitting between them. The CDR3 has 12 residues. The CDR3: CASRRGTYEQYF. As DNA, the CDR3 is TGTGCCAGCAGGCGGGGCACCTACGAGCAGTACTTC.

In this sample, this clone turned up once. The V gene is TRBV15, the J gene TRBJ2-7; 9 bases agree with TRBD2. The CDR3 contains 14 residues. The trim removed 1 base at V and 6 bases at J, leaving 4 bases unmatched. The germline V gene has CDR1 LNHNV and CDR2 YYDKDF (reference sequence). Here the CDR3 DNA reads TGTGCCACCAGCAGAGGGCGGGAGGGCCGCGAGCAGTACTTC. The encoded protein is CATSRGREGREQYF.

This clone was observed a single time. This rearrangement joins TRBV11-2 to TRBJ2-3, with D possibly being TRBD1 (5 bases). Looked up from germline, CDR1 is SGHAT and CDR2 is FQNNGV. The CDR3 totals 17 residues. The V and J ends lost 5 bases and 6 bases respectively, with 24 bases between them. CDR3 loop: CASSQGPRISHADTQYF. The CDR3 DNA reads as TGTGCCAGCAGCCAGGGCCCAAGAATATCGCACGCCGATACGCAGTATTTT.

The J gene is TRBJ2-1, the V gene TRBV7-6; 8 positions match TRBD2. J was trimmed by 8 bases and V by 3 bases; bases with no gene match: 9. Germline V gene sequence: CDR1 SGHVS, CDR2 FNYEAQ. The CDR3 loop spans 15 amino acids. CDR3 protein: CASSFREGLWDEQFF. CDR3 in DNA: TGTGCCAGCAGCTTTCGGGAGGGCCTCTGGGATGAGCAGTTCTTC.

On this clone: Other DNA variants within this sample encode the same CDR3. This chain connects TRBV5-6 to TRBJ1-2; D remains ambiguous. There are 13 residues in the CDR3. Per germline, CDR1 SGHDT and CDR2 YYEEEE. The germline V and J ends were trimmed by 0 bases and 2 bases, with 5 bases remaining between them. The CDR3 DNA reads TGTGCCAGCAGCTTGGCAGGAAACTATGGCTACACCTTC. The encoded protein is CASSLAGNYGYTF.

The chain couples TRBV5-5 to TRBJ1-5; D gene unclear. CDR3 length equals 13 residues. Trimming removed 0 bases from V and 4 bases from J, with 5 bases in between. Per germline, CDR1 SGHKS and CDR2 YYEKEE (reference sequence). CDR3 nucleotides: TGTGCCAGCAGCTTGGACAGAAATCAGCCCCAGCATTTT. Translated: CASSLDRNQPQHF.

V usage is TRBV7-9 and J usage is TRBJ2-3; 9 nucleotides agree with TRBD2. The CDR3 length is 14 residues. V lost 5 bases to trimming and J lost 1 base; unmatched junction nucleotides: 1. Germline-derived CDR1 and CDR2 are SEHNR and FQNEAQ (reference sequence). The CDR3 bases are TGTGCCAGCAGCCGGACTAGCGGCACAGATACGCAGTATTTT. Its translation: CASSRTSGTDTQYF.

The chain has TRBV4-1 and TRBJ2-3; 9 bases fit TRBD2. Germline trimming cut 1 base from V and 4 bases from J; bases unmatched to any gene: 12. The CDR3 contains 18 residues. The V gene's germline CDR1 is MGHRA and CDR2 YSYEKL. The CDR3, as DNA: TGCGCCAGCAGCCAAGTTCATAGCGGGAGTGTTTTCGCAGATACGCAGTATTTT. Amino acid sequence: CASSQVHSGSVFADTQYF.

The chain is built from TRBV2 and TRBJ1-5; 11 bases fit TRBD1. Germline V gene lookup returns CDR1 SNHLY and CDR2 FYNNEI. Trimming at V came to 7 bases and at J to 6 bases, leaving 5 bases not matched to a gene. The CDR3 runs 14 residues. The CDR3 loop is CASTQGTGGQPQHF. In DNA form, the CDR3 reads TGTGCCAGCACCCAGGGGACAGGGGGTCAGCCCCAGCATTTT.

The chain is built from TRBV12-2 and TRBJ2-1; whether TRBD1, the table's D call, matches the DNA was not checked. TRBV12-2 is a pseudogene. The CDR3 contains 21 residues. The DNA of the CDR3 is TGTGCAAGTCGCTTATCACCCCACAGGGAGCCCGGGACGCGGAATTACAATGAGCAGTTCTTC. Translating gives CASRLSPHREPGTRNYNEQFF.

The chain has TRBV6-5 and TRBJ2-7, with TRBD2 identical over 10 bases. J gave up 3 bases and V 1 base, and 3 bases lay outside the gene matches. This CDR3 has 15 residues. The germline V gene has CDR1 MNHEY and CDR2 SVGAGI. CDR3 amino acids: CASSYLTSGDYEQYF. DNA of the CDR3: TGTGCCAGCAGTTACTTAACTAGCGGGGACTACGAGCAGTACTTC.

With regard to this clone: This same CDR3 is encoded by further DNA sequences in the sample. The chain links TRBV18 to TRBJ2-1; the D is unclear. This CDR3 is built from 15 residues. The V and J ends lost 2 bases and 0 bases respectively, with 8 bases between them. Germline CDR1 reads KGHSH; CDR2 reads LQKENI. CDR3 region: CASSPGQGSYNEQFF. The CDR3 nucleotides are TGTGCCAGCTCACCAGGGCAAGGCTCCTACAATGAGCAGTTCTTC.

The chain uses TRBV11-3 and TRBJ2-7; 7 positions match TRBD1. V shed 8 bases, J shed 7 bases, and the junction held 8 bases outside the gene matches. The CDR3 consists of 12 residues. The germline V gene has CDR1 SGHNT and CDR2 YENEEA. The CDR3 coding sequence is TGTGCCAGCGGAGCCGGGACAGATGAGCAGTACTTC. Translated, it gives CASGAGTDEQYF.

The V and J genes are TRBV5-4 and TRBJ2-5; TRBD1 aligns across 10 bases. The CDR3 loop spans 15 amino acids. Germline-derived CDR1 and CDR2 are SGHNT and YYREEE (reference sequence). The trim removed 3 bases at V and 0 bases at J, leaving 2 bases unmatched. The CDR3: CASSWGQGYQETQYF. CDR3 nucleotides: TGTGCCAGCAGCTGGGGACAGGGGTACCAAGAGACCCAGTACTTC.

This chain joins TRBV9 and TRBJ2-7; the match to TRBD2 covers 8 bases. Unmatched junction bases numbered 9, after V lost 4 bases and J lost 6 bases. Germline CDR1 SGDLS, CDR2 YYNGEE. The CDR3 totals 14 residues. CDR3 amino acids: CASSLYSGGSEQYF. DNA for the CDR3: TGTGCCAGCAGCCTCTATTCGGGAGGGAGCGAGCAGTACTTC.

The rearrangement links TRBV19 to TRBJ2-3; a possible D gene is TRBD1 (6 bases). Between the trimmed V and J ends, which lost 7 bases and 0 bases, there was a span of 8 bases. Germline V gene data show CDR1 as LNHDA and CDR2 as SQIVND (reference sequence). The CDR3 is 13 amino acids. CDR3 loop: CASKGDSTDTQYF. As DNA, the CDR3 is TGTGCCAGTAAGGGGGATAGCACAGATACGCAGTATTTT.